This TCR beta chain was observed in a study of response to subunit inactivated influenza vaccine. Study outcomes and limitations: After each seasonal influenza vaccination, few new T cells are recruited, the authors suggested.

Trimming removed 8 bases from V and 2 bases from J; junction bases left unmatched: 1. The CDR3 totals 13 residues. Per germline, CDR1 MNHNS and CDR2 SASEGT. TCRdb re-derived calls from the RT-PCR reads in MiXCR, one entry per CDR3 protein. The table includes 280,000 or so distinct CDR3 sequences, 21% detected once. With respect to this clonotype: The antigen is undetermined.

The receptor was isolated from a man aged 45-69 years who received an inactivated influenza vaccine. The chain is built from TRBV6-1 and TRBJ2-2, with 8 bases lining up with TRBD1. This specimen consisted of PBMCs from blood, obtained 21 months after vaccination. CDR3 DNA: TGTGCCAGCGACAGGGGTAACACCGGGGAGCTGTTTTTT. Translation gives CASDRGNTGELFF.